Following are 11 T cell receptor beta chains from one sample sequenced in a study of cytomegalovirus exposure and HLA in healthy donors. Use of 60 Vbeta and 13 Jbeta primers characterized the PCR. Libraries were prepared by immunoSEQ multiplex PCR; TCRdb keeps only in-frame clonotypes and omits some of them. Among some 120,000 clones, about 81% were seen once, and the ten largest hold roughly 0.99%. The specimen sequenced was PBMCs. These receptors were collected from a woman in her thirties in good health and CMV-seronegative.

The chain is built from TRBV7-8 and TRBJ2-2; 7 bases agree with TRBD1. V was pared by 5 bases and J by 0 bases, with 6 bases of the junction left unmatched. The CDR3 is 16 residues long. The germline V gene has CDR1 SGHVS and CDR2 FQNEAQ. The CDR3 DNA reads TGTGCCAGCAGCGCCCGGACAGGTTCGAACACCGGGGAGCTGTTTTTT. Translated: CASSARTGSNTGELFF.

The CDR3 sequence: CASSQGRVWTWETQYF. CDR3 in DNA: TGCGCCAGCAGCCAGGGTCGTGTTTGGACATGGGAGACCCAGTACTTC. The gene calls are TRBV4-1 and TRBJ2-5; maybe TRBD1 (5 bases). V was pared by 3 bases and J by 5 bases, with 19 bases between. In germline, CDR1 is MGHRA, CDR2 YSYEKL. This CDR3 is 16 amino acids long.

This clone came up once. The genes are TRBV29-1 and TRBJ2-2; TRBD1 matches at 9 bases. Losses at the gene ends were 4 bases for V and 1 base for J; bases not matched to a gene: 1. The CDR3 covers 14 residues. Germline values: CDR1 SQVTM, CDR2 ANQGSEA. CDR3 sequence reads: CSVGTGVNTGELFF. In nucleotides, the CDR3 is TGCAGCGTTGGGACAGGGGTGAACACCGGGGAGCTGTTTTTT.

CDR3 bases: TGTGCCAGCAGCGTAGGGGCGATGAGCTCCTACAATGAGCAGTTCTTC. As protein: CASSVGAMSSYNEQFF. The chain links TRBV9 to TRBJ2-1; D unresolved. The germline V and J ends were trimmed by 0 bases and 0 bases, with 10 bases remaining between them. Germline V gives CDR1 SGDLS, CDR2 YYNGEE. The CDR3 is made up of 16 amino acids.

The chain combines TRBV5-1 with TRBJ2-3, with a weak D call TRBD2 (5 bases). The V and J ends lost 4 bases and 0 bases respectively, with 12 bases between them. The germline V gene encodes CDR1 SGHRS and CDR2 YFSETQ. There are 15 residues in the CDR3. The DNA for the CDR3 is TGCGCCAGCAGCAAGCGGTCCTCTAGCACAGATACGCAGTATTTT. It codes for CASSKRSSSTDTQYF.

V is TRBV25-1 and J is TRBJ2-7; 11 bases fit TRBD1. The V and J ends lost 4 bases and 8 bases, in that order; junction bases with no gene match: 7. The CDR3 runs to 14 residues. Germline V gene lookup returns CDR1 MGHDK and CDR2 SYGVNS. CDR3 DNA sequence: TGTGCCAGCAGTGCCTCCGGGACAGGGGGTAAGCAGTACTTC. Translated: CASSASGTGGKQYF.

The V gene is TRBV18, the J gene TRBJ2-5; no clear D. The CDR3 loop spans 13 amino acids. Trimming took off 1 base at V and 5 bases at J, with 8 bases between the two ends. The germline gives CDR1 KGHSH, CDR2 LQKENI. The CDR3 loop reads CASSPQPRETQYF. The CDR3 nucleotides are TGTGCCAGCTCACCACAGCCGAGGGAGACCCAGTACTTC.

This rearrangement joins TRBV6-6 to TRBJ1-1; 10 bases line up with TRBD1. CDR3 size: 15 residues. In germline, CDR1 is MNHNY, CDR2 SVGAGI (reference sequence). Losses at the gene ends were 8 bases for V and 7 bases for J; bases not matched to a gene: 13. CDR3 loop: CASSLGETGGGEAFF. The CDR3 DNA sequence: TGTGCCAGCTCGCTTGGGGAGACAGGGGGCGGTGAAGCTTTCTTT.

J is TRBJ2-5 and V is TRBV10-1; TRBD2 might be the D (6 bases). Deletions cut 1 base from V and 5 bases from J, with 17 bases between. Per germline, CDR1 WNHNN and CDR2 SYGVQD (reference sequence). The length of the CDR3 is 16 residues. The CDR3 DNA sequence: TGCGCCAGCAGTGAGTTTCGGGCCGGGAGTTCGGAGACCCAGTACTTC. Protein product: CASSEFRAGSSETQYF.

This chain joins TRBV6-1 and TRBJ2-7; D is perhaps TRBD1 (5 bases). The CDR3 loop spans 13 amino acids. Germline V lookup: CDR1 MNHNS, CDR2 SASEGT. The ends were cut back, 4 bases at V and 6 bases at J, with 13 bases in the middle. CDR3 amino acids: CASSVQGRGEQYF. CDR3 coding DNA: TGTGCCAGCAGTGTCCAGGGTCGAGGCGAGCAGTACTTC.

The CDR3: CASSSGWTFNEKLFF. The DNA for the CDR3 is TGTGCCAGCAGCTCGGGGTGGACCTTTAATGAAAAACTGTTTTTT. This chain links TRBV7-9 with TRBJ1-4; D call uncertain. The CDR3 sequence is 15 residues long. The germline V and J ends were trimmed by 4 bases and 4 bases, with 13 bases remaining between them. Germline V gene data show CDR1 as SEHNR and CDR2 as FQNEAQ (reference sequence).